A selection of T cell receptor beta chains follows, all from one sample in a study of T cells in tuberculosis. Method: immunoSEQ multiplex PCR; TCRdb's copy keeps in-frame clones and lacks some. The top ten clones hold 3% to 4.5% of a sample with some 40,000 clones, 95% of them seen once. Sequenced material: PBMCs. The receptors were gathered from a donor aged 10-30 years with latent tuberculosis or without tuberculosis infection. CDR3s include the opening cysteine and the closing phenylalanine or tryptophan. Fields, in order: CDR3 length, D gene, J gene, clone size, V gene, CDR3 protein, CDR3 DNA. A D gene is named only where the DNA matches it firmly. Clone sizes are given selectively: once, few, many, or a class where the clone is expanded.

>16|-|TRBJ2-2|-|TRBV27
CASSFYPITGTGELFF
TGTGCCAGCAGTTTCTACCCAATTACCGGCACCGGGGAGCTGTTTTTT
>13|-|TRBJ1-5|-|TRBV9
CASSDSLLGAQHF
TGTGCCAGCAGCGACTCCCTTTTAGGGGCCCAGCATTTT
>14|TRBD1|TRBJ1-2|-|TRBV11-2
CASSLGQGFYGYTF
TGTGCCAGCAGCTTAGGACAGGGGTTCTATGGCTACACCTTC
>14|-|TRBJ2-1|-|TRBV29-1
CSAEDGIDYNEQFF
TGCAGCGCTGAGGACGGGATAGACTACAATGAGCAGTTCTTC
>13|TRBD1|TRBJ1-1|-|TRBV30
CAWTGQVNTEAFF
TGTGCCTGGACGGGACAGGTGAACACTGAAGCTTTCTTT
>15|-|TRBJ1-2|-|TRBV7-2
CASRADAGSNYGYTF
TGTGCCAGCAGAGCCGACGCCGGGTCTAACTATGGCTACACCTTC
>14|-|TRBJ1-1|-|TRBV25-1
CASSASGQKTEAFF
TGTGCCAGCAGTGCTAGCGGACAGAAGACTGAAGCTTTCTTT
>16|-|TRBJ2-3|-|TRBV5-1
CASSLGGLGGTDTQYF
TGCGCCAGCAGTCTGGGGGGTCTCGGGGGCACAGATACGCAGTATTTT
>15|TRBD1|TRBJ1-5|-|TRBV28
CASSLGTGGDQPQHF
TGTGCCAGCAGTTTAGGGACAGGGGGCGATCAGCCCCAGCATTTT
>15|TRBD1|TRBJ1-1|-|TRBV6-1
CASSQGQGLNTEAFF
TGTGCCAGCAGTCAGGGACAGGGGTTGAACACTGAAGCTTTCTTT
>14|-|TRBJ2-3|-|TRBV29-1
CSVATVLEKDTQYF
TGCAGCGTCGCGACAGTTTTGGAGAAAGATACGCAGTATTTT
>13|TRBD1|TRBJ1-1|-|TRBV7-9
CASSTTPTGVAFF
TGTGCCAGCAGCACCACCCCAACAGGGGTAGCTTTCTTT
>16|-|TRBJ2-6|-|TRBV9
CASSAFTGNGANVLTF
TGTGCCAGCAGCGCCTTTACAGGGAATGGGGCCAACGTCCTGACTTTC
>15|-|TRBJ1-6|-|TRBV9
CASSVDPGADSPLHF
TGTGCCAGCAGCGTAGATCCAGGGGCCGATTCACCCCTCCACTTT
>16|-|TRBJ2-1|-|TRBV7-9
CASRTGQGQIYNEQFF
TGTGCCAGCAGGACGGGACAAGGCCAAATCTACAATGAGCAGTTCTTC
>14|-|TRBJ2-3|-|TRBV15
CATSKKRVTDTQYF
TGTGCCACCAGCAAAAAGCGGGTCACAGATACGCAGTATTTT
>15|TRBD1|TRBJ2-7|-|TRBV4-3
CASSQGGTGGYEQYF
TGCGCCAGCAGCCAGGGAGGGACAGGGGGGTATGAGCAGTACTTC
>17|-|TRBJ2-6|few|TRBV1
CTSRRNCLCTRANVLTF
TGCACCAGCAGGAGGAATTGTTTGTGCACTCGGGCCAACGTCCTGACTTTC
>19|-|TRBJ2-1|-|TRBV7-8
CASSLPLGVAISSYNEQFF
TGTGCCAGCAGCTTACCCCTCGGGGTAGCCATAAGCTCCTACAATGAGCAGTTCTTC
>13|-|TRBJ1-2|-|TRBV7-2
CASSPDRNYGYTF
TGTGCCAGCAGCCCCGACAGAAACTATGGCTACACCTTC
>15|TRBD1|TRBJ1-2|-|TRBV5-1
CASSLADREERGYTF
TGCGCCAGCAGCTTGGCCGACAGGGAGGAAAGGGGCTACACCTTC
>16|-|TRBJ1-4|-|TRBV7-9
CASSLASPPTNEKLFF
TGTGCCAGCAGCTTAGCGTCTCCCCCAACTAATGAAAAACTGTTTTTT
>14|-|TRBJ1-2|once|TRBV28
CASSQAGQIYGYTF
TGTGCCAGCAGCCAAGCAGGACAGATCTATGGCTACACCTTC
>13|-|TRBJ1-2|-|TRBV28
CASLSTDNYGYTF
TGTGCCAGCCTCTCGACAGATAACTATGGCTACACCTTC
>12|TRBD1|TRBJ2-7|-|TRBV28
CASSTGGYEQYF
TGTGCCAGCAGTACAGGGGGATACGAGCAGTACTTC
>16|-|TRBJ1-6|-|TRBV2
CASSDDHGVFGSPLHF
TGTGCCAGCAGTGACGATCACGGGGTATTTGGTTCACCCCTCCACTTT